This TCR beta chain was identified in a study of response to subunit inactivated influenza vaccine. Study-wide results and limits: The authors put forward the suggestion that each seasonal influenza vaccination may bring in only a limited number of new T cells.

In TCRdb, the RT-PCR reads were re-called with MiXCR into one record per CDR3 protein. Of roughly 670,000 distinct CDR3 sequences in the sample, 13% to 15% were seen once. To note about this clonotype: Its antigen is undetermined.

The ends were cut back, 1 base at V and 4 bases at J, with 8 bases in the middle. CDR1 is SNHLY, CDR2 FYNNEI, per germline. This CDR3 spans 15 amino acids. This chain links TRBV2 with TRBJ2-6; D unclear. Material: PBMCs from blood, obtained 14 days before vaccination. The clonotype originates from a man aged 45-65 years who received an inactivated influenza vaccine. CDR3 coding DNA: TGTGCCAGCAGTGAAGAGGGTTTGGGGGCCAACGTCCTGACTTTC. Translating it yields CASSEEGLGANVLTF.